This entry concerns a single T cell receptor (beta chain). It has no known antigen specificity. No clone much larger than this one lies a single base away; base qualities are absent. V sheds 3 bases and J sheds 5 bases, leaving 22 bases between their ends. Looking up the germline V gene yields CDR1 SGHAT and CDR2 FQNNGV. The CDR3, cysteine through phenylalanine, is 17 amino acids long. The read is trimmed to its CDR3 DNA, 51 bases read in frame from base 1. The sample is drawn from a study of tumor-infiltrating lymphocytes in localized non-small cell lung cancer (dated by TCRdb to 2020 to 2023). Regarding the research as a whole: Patients whose samples were collected after neoadjuvant chemotherapy, as well as both smokers and never-smokers and several histologies, were included in the cohort. In total, the ICON cohort was made up of some 160 surgical patients who had localized non-small cell lung cancer and whose tumors were resected. A total of approximately 56 patients were included in the paired tumor versus uninvolved lung comparison of immunoSEQ T-cell fraction. Resected tumor tissue and uninvolved lung tissue described as non-adjacent to the tumor were contributed by each patient, with both tissues obtained from the same patient. Flow cytometry, multiplex immunofluorescence, RNA-seq, exome sequencing and proteomics were applied to the same patients as TCR sequencing, which was one of several integrated assays. General study outcomes and caveats: Assay coverage differed among patients according to how much tissue was available, so only a subset of the cohort had TCR sequencing. The TCR-derived T-cell fraction showed no difference between the flow cytometry-defined immunotypes IM1 (good prognosis) and IM2 (poor prognosis). Because different assays used different pieces of the same tissue, intratumor heterogeneity could not be separated from technical variation. In line with immunofluorescence CD3 counts, TCRbeta sequencing supported higher T cell infiltration in tumors compared with uninvolved lung tissue. Tumor T-cell fraction from TCR sequencing was not associated with recurrence-free survival (p = 0.61).

TCR sequencing with the immunoSEQ assay provided the T-cell fraction in tumor and uninvolved lung tissue. The authors' pipeline ran thus. For survival analysis, patients were split into high (upper tertile) and low (lower two tertiles) T-cell fraction groups and compared by log-rank test. A signed-rank test was used to test paired tumor versus uninvolved lung differences in T-cell fraction. What TCRdb holds here is the immuneACCESS table cut down to in-frame rearrangements. Part of the clones is not present; checked against another copy, under half of the missing clones reflect an unresolved V gene, and the others are unexplained. V and J calls and clone size are as listed in that table; D and trimming were resolved from the DNA. The sample table lists about 16,000 clones, around 80% of them with a count of one. The ten largest clones add up to under 6.5% of the sample. The first patient joined ICON in the first half of 2016, and enrollment wrapped up when the last patient was enrolled in the second half of 2018. In a subcohort of approximately 76 patients, fresh tumor and matched uninvolved tissue were collected for in-depth immune analyses, with TCR sequencing among those analyses. DNA for TCR sequencing was isolated from bulk tissue, and no cell sorting was done.

Source material: lung tumor tissue. The receptor's source is a human donor with non-small cell lung cancer. In this chain, TRBV11-2 is recombined with TRBJ1-2; the best D guess is TRBD1, with 6 bases matching. CDR3 sequence: CASSFSLTGRSGYGYTF. The sequence in DNA is TGTGCCAGCAGCTTCTCACTGACAGGTCGGTCCGGATATGGCTACACCTTC. The reference TRBV11-2 and TRBJ1-2 proteins fill in what lies around the CDR3, so the full variable domain reads EAGVAQSPRYKIIEKRQSVAFWCNPISGHATLYWYQQILGQGPKLLIQFQNNGVVDDSQLPKDRFSAERLKGVDSTLKIQPAKLEDSAVYLCASSFSLTGRSGYGYTFGSGTRLTVV.